This passage covers 5 T cell receptor beta chains from one sample sequenced in a study of identical twins. TCRdb ran MiXCR on the 5' RACE reads and lists one entry per CDR3 protein. The sample includes around 300,000 distinct CDR3 sequences, around 8.8% seen only once; the top ten take less than 2.5%. The same sample was also used in a study of yellow fever vaccine responses in identical twins.

Sequenced sample: memory (CD45RO+) T cells sorted from blood. The source is a woman younger than 35 in good health.

V and J are TRBV4-1 and TRBJ1-6; TRBD1 might be the D (6 bases). Germline V gene lookup returns CDR1 MGHRA and CDR2 YSYEKL. Trimming removed 0 bases at V and 0 bases at J, with 12 bases between. The CDR3 length is 18 residues. CDR3 nucleotide sequence: TGCGCCAGCAGCCAAGACAGGGGAGGGTTCTCCTATAATTCACCCCTCCACTTT. Residues: CASSQDRGGFSYNSPLHF.

This clonotype has ten or more counts. This chain joins TRBV29-1 and TRBJ2-1; either TRBD1 or TRBD2 may fit D (6 bases each). In germline, CDR1 is SQVTM, CDR2 ANQGSEA. V was shortened by 4 bases and J by 6 bases, with 16 bases between the two germline ends. This CDR3 spans 14 amino acids. CDR3 residues: CSVGVWGAGNEQFF. CDR3 in DNA: TGCAGCGTTGGGGTGTGGGGGGCGGGCAATGAGCAGTTCTTC.

The chain links TRBV29-1 to TRBJ2-7; TRBD1 matches 9 bases. Trimming removed 6 bases from V and 3 bases from J; junction bases left unmatched: 6. The germline CDR1 and CDR2 sequences are SQVTM and ANQGSEA. The CDR3 consists of 13 residues. CDR3 sequence (DNA): TGCAGCGTCGGGACAGGGCCCATCTACGAGCAGTACTTC. Translated, it gives CSVGTGPIYEQYF.

The sample holds many counts of this clonotype. The chain employs TRBV9 and TRBJ2-7; 7 nucleotides line up with TRBD2. V was clipped by 4 bases and J by 2 bases; unmatched bases: 12. CDR1 is SGDLS and CDR2 is YYNGEE in the germline V gene. This CDR3 has 16 amino acids. CDR3: CASSTSPLASTYEQYF. DNA for the CDR3: TGTGCCAGCAGCACAAGTCCACTAGCGTCAACCTACGAGCAGTACTTC. Drawing the rest from reference TRBV9 and TRBJ2-7, the complete variable domain is DSGVTQTPKHLITATGQRVTLRCSPRSGDLSVYWYQQSLDQGLQFLIQYYNGEERAKGNILERFSAQQFPDLHSELNLSSLELGDSALYFCASSTSPLASTYEQYFGPGTRLTVT.

The chain carries TRBV28 and TRBJ2-7; TRBD2 aligns across 14 bases. The junction had 7 bases not matched to a gene; V was cut back by 11 bases and J by 1 base. CDR1 and CDR2 from the germline V gene are MDHEN and SYDVKM. This CDR3 region has 15 residues. CDR3 sequence (DNA): TGTGCCGGGGGAGGGACTAGCGGGGGTTCCTACGAGCAGTACTTC. Its protein is CAGGGTSGGSYEQYF.